The 32 T cell receptor beta chains given below trace back to one sample, sequenced in a study of blood T cell repertoires in COVID-19. The method was immunoSEQ multiplex PCR; TCRdb's version includes in-frame clones alone and lacks a portion of them. Altogether 110,000 to 150,000 clones are present, about 87% being singletons, with the ten largest covering 1.7%. Material: peripheral blood. These receptors came from a woman aged 50 to 60 with acute or convalescent COVID-19.

This chain uses TRBV20-1 with TRBJ1-2; D not certain. Trimming took 3 bases from V and 3 from J, leaving 11 bases between them. Germline V lookup: CDR1 DFQATT, CDR2 SNEGSKA (reference sequence). This CDR3 contains 13 residues. In DNA form, the CDR3 reads TGCAGTGCTAGTTCCCGCGGAGACTATGGCTACACCTTC. This translates into CSASSRGDYGYTF.

The V gene is TRBV6-5, the J gene TRBJ2-7; 10 bases agree with TRBD1. Germline lookup yields CDR1 MNHEY and CDR2 SVGAGI. V was clipped by 0 bases and J by 2 bases; unmatched bases: 4. The CDR3 extends over 16 amino acids. CDR3 DNA: TGTGCCAGCAGTTACTCGTGGACAGGGGGGGCCTACGAGCAGTACTTC. It is translated as CASSYSWTGGAYEQYF.

This clone was recorded only once. This chain joins TRBV11-2 and TRBJ1-1, with D tentatively TRBD1 (6 bases). The CDR3 contains 15 residues. Looked up from germline, CDR1 is SGHAT and CDR2 is FQNNGV. V lost 1 base to trimming and J lost 0 bases, with 9 bases between them. CDR3 nucleotides: TGTGCCAGCAGCTTAGCACAGGGAGTGAACACTGAAGCTTTCTTT. Translation gives CASSLAQGVNTEAFF.

The chain couples TRBV6-6 to TRBJ2-2; D possibly corresponds to TRBD1 (5 bases). Trimming removed 2 bases from V and 3 bases from J, with 10 bases in between. Germline V gene sequence: CDR1 MNHNY, CDR2 SVGAGI (reference sequence). The CDR3 length is 15 residues. The CDR3 reads CASSYEPGYTGELFF. For the CDR3, the DNA is TGTGCCAGCAGTTACGAGCCAGGGTACACCGGGGAGCTGTTTTTT.

This chain uses TRBV15 with TRBJ2-5, with 8 nucleotides matching TRBD2. V gave up 3 bases and J gave up 2 bases; unmatched junction bases: 8. The CDR3 consists of 16 residues. Germline CDR1 LNHNV, CDR2 YYDKDF (reference sequence). The CDR3 here is CATSSPGRGGQETQYF. DNA for the CDR3: TGTGCCACCAGCAGCCCCGGGAGGGGGGGACAAGAGACCCAGTACTTC.

The chain employs TRBV19 and TRBJ2-1; 8 bases are a match to TRBD2. CDR3 size: 14 residues. With 9 bases clipped from V and 2 bases from J, the junction kept 6 bases outside the gene matches. Germline assignment: CDR1 LNHDA and CDR2 SQIVND (reference sequence). DNA for the CDR3: TGTGCCAGCACTACTAGCGGAACCTACAATGAGCAGTTCTTC. Its protein product is CASTTSGTYNEQFF.

CDR3 sequence: CASSRDRRKETQYF. CDR3 nucleotide sequence: TGTGCCAGCAGTCGGGACAGGAGAAAAGAGACCCAGTACTTC. The chain carries TRBV2 and TRBJ2-5; the match to TRBD1 covers 8 bases. Germline V CDR1 and CDR2: SNHLY, FYNNEI. The V and J ends lost 5 bases and 3 bases, in that order; junction bases with no gene match: 5. This CDR3 is 14 amino acids long.

The chain joins TRBV18 to TRBJ1-3; 12 bases fit TRBD1. This CDR3 comprises 15 residues. Germline CDR1 KGHSH, CDR2 LQKENI. The junction had 4 bases not matched to a gene; V was cut back by 4 bases and J by 6 bases. The CDR3 reads CASSRDRGRENTIYF. The CDR3 DNA sequence: TGTGCCAGCTCACGGGACAGGGGGCGCGAAAACACCATATATTTT.

The gene calls are TRBV24-1 and TRBJ1-2, with D unresolved. Germline V gene lookup returns CDR1 KGHDR and CDR2 SFDVKD. Between the trimmed V and J ends, which lost 5 bases and 0 bases, there was a span of 6 bases. The CDR3 runs 13 residues. CDR3 in DNA: TGTGCCACCAGTGGGGCAGCTAACTATGGCTACACCTTC. Translating it yields CATSGAANYGYTF.

The chain carries TRBV5-1 and TRBJ2-7, with 11 bases aligning to TRBD2. Looked up from germline, CDR1 is SGHRS and CDR2 is YFSETQ. V was clipped by 0 bases and J by 2 bases; unmatched bases: 10. The CDR3 has 18 residues. The CDR3 region is CASSLGSLAGGAPYEQYF. The CDR3 DNA follows: TGCGCCAGCAGCTTGGGTTCTCTAGCGGGGGGAGCGCCCTACGAGCAGTACTTC.

This clone has just one count. V gene TRBV11-1 combines with J gene TRBJ1-1; D is unclear. CDR1 is SGHAT, CDR2 FQDESV, per germline (reference sequence). Trimming took off 5 bases at V and 4 bases at J, with 11 bases between the two ends. The CDR3 totals 13 residues. The CDR3 reads CASSPRFRTEAFF. The CDR3 nucleotides are TGTGCCAGCAGCCCCCGTTTCCGCACTGAAGCTTTCTTT.

The chain employs TRBV19 and TRBJ2-7, with 10 bases matching TRBD1. Trimming took 5 bases from V and 3 from J; bases not matched to a gene: 1. CDR1 and CDR2 from the germline V gene are LNHDA and SQIVND (reference sequence). The CDR3 sequence is 13 residues long. The CDR3 coding sequence is TGTGCCAGTAGTTGGGACAGGGGCTACGAGCAGTACTTC. Amino acids: CASSWDRGYEQYF.

This rearrangement joins TRBV10-3 to TRBJ1-2; D not resolved. Germline V gene data show CDR1 as ENHRY and CDR2 as SYGVKD. Trimming took 7 bases from V and 7 from J, leaving 16 bases between them. There are 13 residues in the CDR3. This CDR3 is CAITPERTGGYTF. CDR3 bases: TGTGCCATCACCCCTGAGCGTACTGGTGGCTACACCTTC.

This clone was recorded only once. This chain joins TRBV7-3 and TRBJ2-5, with 7 bases aligning to TRBD2. Losses at the gene ends were 0 bases for V and 5 bases for J; bases not matched to a gene: 9. This CDR3 comprises 16 residues. From germline, CDR1 is SGHTA and CDR2 FQGTGA. This CDR3 reads CASSLTGGVSIETQYF. CDR3 nucleotides: TGTGCCAGCAGCTTAACGGGAGGGGTGTCTATTGAGACCCAGTACTTC. Variable domain in full (rest from reference TRBV7-3 and TRBJ2-5): GAGVSQTPSNKVTEKGKYVELRCDPISGHTALYWYRQSLGQGPEFLIYFQGTGAADDSGLPNDRFFAVRPEGSVSTLKIQRTERGDSAVYLCASSLTGGVSIETQYFGPGTRLLVL.

This clone was seen a handful of times. The chain carries TRBV9 and TRBJ2-2; TRBD2 agrees at 7 bases. The CDR3 runs 16 residues. Germline-derived CDR1 and CDR2 are SGDLS and YYNGEE. Unmatched junction bases numbered 2, after V lost 0 bases and J lost 0 bases. The CDR3 reads CASSVGRESNTGELFF. The CDR3 DNA reads as TGTGCCAGCAGCGTAGGGCGGGAGTCGAACACCGGGGAGCTGTTTTTT.

This chain uses TRBV7-3 with TRBJ1-3; D may be TRBD1 (6 bases). Germline-derived CDR1 and CDR2 are SGHTA and FQGTGA. V was shortened by 1 base and J by 6 bases, with 19 bases between the two germline ends. The CDR3 is 17 residues long. The DNA for the CDR3 is TGTGCCAGCAGCTTAATAGGCAGTCAGGGGATTTTAAACACCATATATTTT. Its translation is CASSLIGSQGILNTIYF.

This clone has only one observation. The chain has TRBV9 and TRBJ2-5; 9 bases line up with TRBD1. Germline V gene lookup returns CDR1 SGDLS and CDR2 YYNGEE. The CDR3 has 16 amino acids. Trimming at V came to 4 bases and at J to 4 bases, leaving 11 bases not matched to a gene. The CDR3 reads CASSSAGQGWRETQYF. The CDR3 DNA reads TGTGCCAGCAGCTCGGCCGGACAGGGGTGGCGAGAGACCCAGTACTTC. Combining the CDR3 with reference TRBV9 and TRBJ2-5 gives the whole variable domain DSGVTQTPKHLITATGQRVTLRCSPRSGDLSVYWYQQSLDQGLQFLIQYYNGEERAKGNILERFSAQQFPDLHSELNLSSLELGDSALYFCASSSAGQGWRETQYFGPGTRLLVL.

This sequence joins TRBV9 and TRBJ2-1; 16 nucleotides match TRBD2. V dropped 0 bases and J dropped 8; count of bases not matched to a gene: 5. The CDR3 has 17 residues. Germline CDR1 reads SGDLS; CDR2 reads YYNGEE. The CDR3 loop is CASSVEGGTSGGDEQFF. The CDR3 DNA sequence: TGTGCCAGCAGCGTAGAAGGCGGGACTAGCGGGGGGGATGAGCAGTTCTTC.

This sequence joins TRBV5-6 and TRBJ1-1; D is ambiguous. Germline V gene sequence: CDR1 SGHDT, CDR2 YYEEEE. CDR3 length equals 13 residues. V lost 1 base and J 4 bases, leaving 8 bases between the germline ends. This chain's CDR3 is CASSLRYGTEAFF. The DNA for the CDR3 is TGTGCCAGCAGCTTGCGGTATGGCACTGAAGCTTTCTTT.

The chain joins TRBV10-1 to TRBJ2-1; D is possibly TRBD2 (5 bases). The germline V and J ends were trimmed by 7 bases and 6 bases, with 13 bases remaining between them. In germline, CDR1 is WNHNN, CDR2 SYGVQD (reference sequence). The CDR3 runs 13 residues. CDR3 sequence: CASTPGGRNEQFF. CDR3 coding DNA: TGCGCCAGCACCCCAGGCGGGCGCAATGAGCAGTTCTTC.

This clone was found a few times. CDR3 sequence (DNA): TGTGCCAGCAGTTATGACCCCGTTGCGGGAAGCTCCTACGAGCAGTACTTC. As protein: CASSYDPVAGSSYEQYF. The chain carries TRBV6-2 or TRBV6-3 and TRBJ2-7, with D possibly TRBD2 on 6 matching bases. Trimming removed 3 bases at V and 0 bases at J, with 18 bases between. The CDR3 has 17 residues. From germline, CDR1 is MNHEY and CDR2 SVGEGT.

This clone was seen just once. V usage is TRBV6-5 and J usage is TRBJ2-5; TRBD2 matches at 7 bases. This CDR3 comprises 14 residues. Losses at the gene ends were 5 bases for V and 4 bases for J; bases not matched to a gene: 7. The germline CDR1 and CDR2 sequences are MNHEY and SVGAGI. Here the CDR3 DNA reads TGTGCCAGCAGTCCTGGGGGGGGGAGAGAGACCCAGTACTTC. Protein product: CASSPGGGRETQYF.

The J gene is TRBJ2-7, the V gene TRBV19; D may be TRBD2 (6 bases). The CDR3 is 14 residues long. CDR1 and CDR2 from the germline V gene are LNHDA and SQIVND (reference sequence). Trimming removed 6 bases from V and 6 bases from J, with 18 bases in between. The CDR3 protein is CASSAKDYLAEQYF. As DNA, the CDR3 is TGTGCCAGTAGCGCCAAGGACTACCTCGCCGAGCAGTACTTC. The complete variable domain, with remaining parts taken from reference TRBV19 and TRBJ2-7, reads DGGITQSPKYLFRKEGQNVTLSCEQNLNHDAMYWYRQDPGQGLRLIYYSQIVNDFQKGDIAEGYSVSREKKESFPLTVTSAQKNPTAFYLCASSAKDYLAEQYFGPGTRLTVT.

This clone was counted a few times. This chain joins TRBV7-8 and TRBJ1-1; D perhaps matches TRBD1 (5 bases). Germline lookup yields CDR1 SGHVS and CDR2 FQNEAQ. V shed 0 bases and J shed 10 bases, with 12 bases lying between them. The CDR3 has 13 amino acids. The CDR3 coding sequence is TGTGCCAGCAGCTTAGCAGGGGAGGTCGGAGCTTTCTTT. This gives the protein CASSLAGEVGAFF.

The chain uses TRBV6-5 and TRBJ1-2; D not certain. V was clipped by 5 bases and J by 2 bases, with 12 bases between them. The CDR3 covers 14 residues. CDR1 is MNHEY, CDR2 SVGAGI, per germline. The CDR3 nucleotides are TGTGCCAGCAGTACGCCTAGTCGAAACTATGGCTACACCTTC. This codes for CASSTPSRNYGYTF.

V gene TRBV19 combines with J gene TRBJ2-1; possible D gene TRBD1, 7 bases. The CDR3 runs 15 residues. Germline CDR1 reads LNHDA; CDR2 reads SQIVND (reference sequence). Trimming removed 4 bases at V and 8 bases at J, with 18 bases between. This CDR3 is CASSNQRATGDEQFF. Written as DNA, the CDR3 is TGTGCCAGTAGTAATCAGCGGGCCACAGGGGATGAGCAGTTCTTC.

This chain connects TRBV15 to TRBJ1-1; 10 nucleotides match TRBD1. CDR1 and CDR2 (germline): LNHNV, YYDKDF (reference sequence). This CDR3 contains 16 residues. Trimming at V came to 0 bases and at J to 4 bases, leaving 5 bases not matched to a gene. This chain's CDR3 is CATSRDKGQGSTEAFF. CDR3 nucleotides: TGTGCCACCAGCAGAGATAAGGGACAGGGGAGCACTGAAGCTTTCTTT.

The V and J genes are TRBV11-2 and TRBJ1-2; no clear D. V lost 0 bases and J 8 bases, leaving 10 bases between the germline ends. The CDR3 sequence is 13 residues long. Per germline, CDR1 SGHAT and CDR2 FQNNGV. The CDR3 here is CASSLERAGGYTF. In nucleotides, the CDR3 is TGTGCCAGCAGCTTAGAGAGGGCTGGCGGCTACACCTTC. Based on the CDR3 plus reference TRBV11-2 and TRBJ1-2, the full variable domain is EAGVAQSPRYKIIEKRQSVAFWCNPISGHATLYWYQQILGQGPKLLIQFQNNGVVDDSQLPKDRFSAERLKGVDSTLKIQPAKLEDSAVYLCASSLERAGGYTFGSGTRLTVV.

The V gene is TRBV10-3, the J gene TRBJ2-2; 8 bases map to TRBD1. The CDR3 is 13 amino acids. Germline values: CDR1 ENHRY, CDR2 SYGVKD. CDR3: CATSGGNTGELFF. CDR3 DNA sequence: TGTGCGACGTCAGGGGGCAACACCGGGGAGCTGTTTTTT.

This rearrangement joins TRBV4-1 to TRBJ2-5; 11 bases map to TRBD2. The CDR3 is made up of 17 amino acids. Germline-derived CDR1 and CDR2 are MGHRA and YSYEKL. J was trimmed by 5 bases and V by 2 bases; bases with no gene match: 10. CDR3 sequence: CASSQRIVAGGDETQYF. The CDR3 coding sequence is TGCGCCAGCAGCCAACGGATAGTAGCGGGGGGGGATGAGACCCAGTACTTC.

The CDR3 DNA follows: TGTGCCAGCAGCCCCGGGACAGGGAATAATTCACCCCTCCACTTT. It encodes CASSPGTGNNSPLHF. V usage is TRBV3-1 (or the pseudogene TRBV3-2) and J usage is TRBJ1-6, with 9 bases identical to TRBD1. Germline CDR1 and CDR2: LGHDT and YNNKEL (reference sequence). There are 15 residues in the CDR3. Trimming at V came to 4 bases and at J to 5 bases, leaving 3 bases not matched to a gene.

The J gene is TRBJ1-1, the V gene TRBV5-8; 9 positions match TRBD1. This CDR3 contains 17 residues. Per germline, CDR1 SGHTS and CDR2 YDEGEE. V trimming: 1 base; J trimming: 3 bases; junction bases outside the gene matches: 10. CDR3 protein: CASSLNLGTGIYTEAFF. CDR3 in DNA: TGTGCCAGCAGCTTGAACCTAGGGACAGGGATATACACTGAAGCTTTCTTT.